This paragraph reports one T cell receptor beta chain. This clone's antigen is unknown. Base quality data are lacking; no much larger clone is found one base away. TCRbeta CDR3 regions were amplified from genomic DNA by means of the immunoSEQ Assay, a bias-controlled multiplex PCR. Under the source paper's analysis protocol: The number of nucleated cells in each sample was estimated by amplification of reference gene primers within the assay. To quantify the absolute abundance of each unique TCRbeta CDR3 rearrangement, sequence reads were collapsed and filtered. For each sample, productive Simpson clonality was calculated as the square root of Simpson's diversity index over productive rearrangements. Not all clones reach the TCRdb copy of this immuneACCESS table, which keeps in-frame sequences only. Checked studies attribute under half of the gap to unresolved V genes and leave the rest unexplained. V and J calls and clone size are as listed in that table; D and trimming were resolved from the DNA. The sample table lists about 170,000 clones, 65% to 80% of them with a count of one. Around 20% of the sample goes to the ten largest clones.

This entry comes from a study of blood T cell repertoires in COVID-19 (dated by TCRdb to the early 2020s). Notes on the research overall: Recovered participants in ImmuneRACE Cohort 3 were defined by two consecutive negative NP/OP PCR tests, clearance by a healthcare professional, or resolution of symptoms. Collaborator samples came from the United States, Italy and Spain and covered acute and convalescent phases of COVID-19. The material from the prospective study consisted of cDNA or gDNA derived from T cells, B-cell-depleted T cells, or PBMCs. Deeply sampled blood TCRbeta repertoires from subjects exposed to, actively infected with, or recovered from COVID-19 were included in the dataset. The repertoires were released in a freely available public database intended as a resource for research on the immune response to SARS-CoV-2. Samples came from the ongoing ImmuneRACE study (first 160 participants) plus 1,254 subjects from 6 global collaborators. The sample metadata nearly always contained a de-identified subject ID, COVID-19 status, age in years and sex. Where available, HLA class I and class II types were obtained from metadata supplied by the sample provider rather than from assay-based typing. Overall study results and their limits: The amount of clinical and demographic metadata varied by source and participant and was provided uncurated.

Relative to germline, V is 2 bases shorter and J is 10 bases shorter, with 12 bases between their ends. Inclusive of the bounding cysteine and phenylalanine, the CDR3 is 12 residues long. Only the CDR3 part of the read is kept: 36 bases, read in frame from the first base. CDR1 and CDR2 (MDHEN, SYDVKM) derive from the germline V gene. Participants in the prospective study were aged roughly 18 to 89 years, lived in 24 United States geographic areas, and enrolled through a virtual design. Cohort assignment in the prospective study relied on participant-reported clinical history from a screening survey and a study questionnaire. In the prospective study, mobile phlebotomists collected whole blood, serum and a nasopharyngeal or oropharyngeal swab from each participant. Over an approximately 2-month period, participants in the prospective study had the option of providing additional blood draws and questionnaires. Prospective study blood samples were shipped either frozen or at room temperature before DNA extraction.

The rearranged segments are TRBV28 and TRBJ2-7; matching of 5 bases hints at TRBD1 as the D gene. This clonotype originated in a woman between 70 and 85 years old in a cohort exposed to, infected with or recovered from COVID-19 (not recorded which). The sample taken for sequencing was PBMCs or T cells enriched from blood (not recorded which). The bases read TGTGCCAGCAGTTTAGGCCTCCAGGGTCAGTACTTC. Its translation is CASSLGLQGQYF. Reference TRBV28 and TRBJ2-7 genes cover what lies past the CDR3, so the full variable domain is DVKVTQSSRYLVKRTGEKVFLECVQDMDHENMFWYRQDPGLGLRLIYFSYDVKMKEKGDIPEGYSVSREKKERFSLILESASTNQTSMYLCASSLGLQGQYFGPGTRLTVT.